A single sample is the source of the 4 T cell receptor beta chains below, sequenced in a study of blood T cells in healthy people across ages. Through a sample-barcoded 5' primer and a J-beta primer mix, a second PCR was run for 7 to 11 cycles. TCRdb fed the 5' RACE reads into MiXCR, producing one record per CDR3 protein. Here the sample spans over 1.5 million distinct CDR3 sequences, 40% to 55% being singletons. Sequenced material: blood. The receptors were sampled from a woman aged 40 to 50 in good health.

The chain recombines TRBV28 with TRBJ1-2; 9 bases fit TRBD1. With 6 bases clipped from V and 4 bases from J, the junction kept 12 bases outside the gene matches. The CDR3 totals 16 residues. Germline V gene data show CDR1 as MDHEN and CDR2 as SYDVKM. The CDR3 DNA is TGTGCCAGCAGACAATCTAGCACAGGGGGCGGCTATGGCTACACCTTC. It codes for CASRQSSTGGGYGYTF.

This CDR3 is CAIRYSQVYNEQFF. Written as DNA, the CDR3 is TGTGCCATCAGATACTCACAGGTCTACAATGAGCAGTTCTTC. V gene TRBV10-3 combines with J gene TRBJ2-1; D may be TRBD1 (5 bases). The V gene's germline CDR1 is ENHRY and CDR2 SYGVKD. V was pared by 6 bases and J by 3 bases, with 12 bases between. There are 14 residues in the CDR3.

This clonotype was counted only a few times. V and J are TRBV9 and TRBJ1-1; tentative D call: TRBD1 (5 bases). The V gene lost 3 bases and the J gene lost 11 bases, with 14 bases spanning the gap. The CDR3 extends over 12 amino acids. The germline V gene has CDR1 SGDLS and CDR2 YYNGEE. This CDR3 reads CASSGSGRDAFF. The CDR3 DNA is TGTGCCAGCAGCGGAAGCGGGAGGGACGCTTTCTTT.

The chain carries TRBV27 and TRBJ2-3; 8 bases are shared with TRBD2. Unmatched junction bases numbered 10, after V lost 5 bases and J lost 6 bases. The germline V gene encodes CDR1 MNHEY and CDR2 SMNVEV (reference sequence). The length of the CDR3 is 15 residues. The CDR3 sequence: CASSNEAGGRDTQYF. DNA for the CDR3: TGTGCCAGCAGTAATGAGGCGGGGGGCCGTGATACGCAGTATTTT.